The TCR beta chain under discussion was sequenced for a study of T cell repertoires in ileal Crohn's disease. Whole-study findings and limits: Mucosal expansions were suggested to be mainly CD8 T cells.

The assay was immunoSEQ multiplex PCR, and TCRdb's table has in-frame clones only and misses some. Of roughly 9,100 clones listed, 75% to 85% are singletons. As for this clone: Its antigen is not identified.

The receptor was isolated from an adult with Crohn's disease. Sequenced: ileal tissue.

CDR3 nucleotide sequence: TGTGCCAGCAGCTTGTCGACGGGAGCAGATACGCAGTATTTT. This translates into CASSLSTGADTQYF. V is TRBV7-3 and J is TRBJ2-3; TRBD2 might be the D (6 bases). This CDR3 contains 14 residues. V was trimmed by 3 bases and J by 4 bases, leaving 11 bases between them. From germline, CDR1 is SGHTA and CDR2 FQGTGA.